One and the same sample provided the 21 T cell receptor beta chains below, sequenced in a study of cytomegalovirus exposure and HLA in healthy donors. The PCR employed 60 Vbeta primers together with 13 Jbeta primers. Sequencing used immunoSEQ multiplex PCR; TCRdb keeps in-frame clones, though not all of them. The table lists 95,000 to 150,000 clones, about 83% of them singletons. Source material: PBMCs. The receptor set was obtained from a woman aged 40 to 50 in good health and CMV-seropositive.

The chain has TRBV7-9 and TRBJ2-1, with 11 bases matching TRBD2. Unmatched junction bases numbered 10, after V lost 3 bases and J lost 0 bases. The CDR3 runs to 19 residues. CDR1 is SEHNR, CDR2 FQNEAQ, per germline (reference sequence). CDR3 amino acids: CASSFLLAGGRSSYNEQFF. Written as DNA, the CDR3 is TGTGCCAGCAGCTTCCTTCTAGCGGGAGGACGAAGCTCCTACAATGAGCAGTTCTTC.

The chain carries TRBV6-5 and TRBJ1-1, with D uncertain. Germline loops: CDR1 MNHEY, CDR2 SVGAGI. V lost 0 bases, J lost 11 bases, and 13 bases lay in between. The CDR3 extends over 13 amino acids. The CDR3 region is CASSYSSGREAFF. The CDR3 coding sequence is TGTGCCAGCAGTTACTCAAGTGGTAGGGAGGCTTTCTTT.

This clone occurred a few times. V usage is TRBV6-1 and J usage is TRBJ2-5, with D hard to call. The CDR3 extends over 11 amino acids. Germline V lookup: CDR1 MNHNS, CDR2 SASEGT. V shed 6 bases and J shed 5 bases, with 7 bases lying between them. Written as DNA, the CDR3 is TGTGCCAGCAGCGCTCGGGAGACCCAGTACTTC. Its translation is CASSARETQYF.

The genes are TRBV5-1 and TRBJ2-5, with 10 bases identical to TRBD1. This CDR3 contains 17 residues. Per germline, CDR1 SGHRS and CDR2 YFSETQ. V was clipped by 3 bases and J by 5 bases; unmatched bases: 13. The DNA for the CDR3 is TGCGCCAGCAGCTCCCCTCAAGACAGGGGGCCTTGGGAGACCCAGTACTTC. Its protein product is CASSSPQDRGPWETQYF. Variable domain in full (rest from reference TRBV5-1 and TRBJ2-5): KAGVTQTPRYLIKTRGQQVTLSCSPISGHRSVSWYQQTPGQGLQFLFEYFSETQRNKGNFPGRFSGRQFSNSRSEMNVSTLELGDSALYLCASSSPQDRGPWETQYFGPGTRLLVL.

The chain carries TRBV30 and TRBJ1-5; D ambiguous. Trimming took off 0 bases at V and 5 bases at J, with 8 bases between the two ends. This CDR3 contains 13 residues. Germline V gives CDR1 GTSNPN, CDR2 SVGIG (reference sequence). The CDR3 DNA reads TGTGCCTGGAGTGTATTTTCCGATCAGCCCCAGCATTTT. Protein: CAWSVFSDQPQHF.

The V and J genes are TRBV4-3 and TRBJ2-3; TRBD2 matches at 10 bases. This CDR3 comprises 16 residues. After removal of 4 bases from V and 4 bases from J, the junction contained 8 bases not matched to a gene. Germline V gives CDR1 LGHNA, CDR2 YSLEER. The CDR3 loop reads CASSPRRLAGADTQYF. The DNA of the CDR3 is TGCGCCAGCAGCCCCCGAAGGCTAGCGGGAGCAGATACGCAGTATTTT.

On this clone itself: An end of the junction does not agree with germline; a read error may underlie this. CDR3 protein: CSSSSYRAEAFF. In DNA, the CDR3 is TGTTCCAGCAGCTCTTACAGGGCTGAAGCTTTCTTT. The chain recombines TRBV7-9 with TRBJ1-1; a possible D gene is TRBD1 (6 bases). Germline V gene lookup returns CDR1 SEHNR and CDR2 FQNEAQ (reference sequence). The CDR3 has 12 amino acids.

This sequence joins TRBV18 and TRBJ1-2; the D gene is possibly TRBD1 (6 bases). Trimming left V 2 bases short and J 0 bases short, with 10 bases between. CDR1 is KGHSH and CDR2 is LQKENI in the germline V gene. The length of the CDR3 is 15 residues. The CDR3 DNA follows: TGTGCCAGCTCACCAGAGGACAGATCTAACTATGGCTACACCTTC. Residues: CASSPEDRSNYGYTF.

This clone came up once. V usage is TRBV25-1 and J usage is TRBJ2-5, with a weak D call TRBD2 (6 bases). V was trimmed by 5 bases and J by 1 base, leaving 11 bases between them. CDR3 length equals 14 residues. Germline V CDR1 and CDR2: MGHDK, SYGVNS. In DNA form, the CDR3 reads TGTGCCAGCAGTATGCGGGAAGCCCAAGAGACCCAGTACTTC. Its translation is CASSMREAQETQYF. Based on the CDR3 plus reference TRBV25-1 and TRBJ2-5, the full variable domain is EADIYQTPRYLVIGTGKKITLECSQTMGHDKMYWYQQDPGMELHLIHYSYGVNSTEKGDLSSESTVSRIRTEHFPLTLESARPSHTSQYLCASSMREAQETQYFGPGTRLLVL.

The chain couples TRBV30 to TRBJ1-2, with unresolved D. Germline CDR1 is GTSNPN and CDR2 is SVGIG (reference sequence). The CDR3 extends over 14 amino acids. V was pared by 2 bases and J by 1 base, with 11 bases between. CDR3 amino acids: CAWSPEGFNYGYTF. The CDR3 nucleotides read TGTGCCTGGAGTCCCGAGGGTTTTAACTATGGCTACACCTTC.

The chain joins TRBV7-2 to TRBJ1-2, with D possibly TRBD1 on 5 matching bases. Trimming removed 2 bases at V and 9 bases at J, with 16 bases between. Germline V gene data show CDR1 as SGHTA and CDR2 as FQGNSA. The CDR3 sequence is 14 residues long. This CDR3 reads CASSLSSGGGRYTF. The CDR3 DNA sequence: TGTGCCAGCAGCTTAAGTTCGGGGGGTGGTCGCTACACCTTC.

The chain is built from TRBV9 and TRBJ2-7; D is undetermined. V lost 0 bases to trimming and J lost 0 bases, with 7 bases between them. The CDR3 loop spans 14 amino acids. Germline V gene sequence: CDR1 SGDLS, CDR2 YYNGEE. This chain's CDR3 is CASSVASNSYEQYF. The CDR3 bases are TGTGCCAGCAGCGTAGCATCCAACTCCTACGAGCAGTACTTC.

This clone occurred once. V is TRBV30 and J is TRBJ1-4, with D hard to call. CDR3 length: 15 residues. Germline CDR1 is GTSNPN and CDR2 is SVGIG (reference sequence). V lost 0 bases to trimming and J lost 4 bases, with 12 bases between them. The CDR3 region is CAWSVRVVVNEKLFF. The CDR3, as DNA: TGTGCCTGGAGTGTACGGGTGGTGGTTAATGAAAAACTGTTTTTT.

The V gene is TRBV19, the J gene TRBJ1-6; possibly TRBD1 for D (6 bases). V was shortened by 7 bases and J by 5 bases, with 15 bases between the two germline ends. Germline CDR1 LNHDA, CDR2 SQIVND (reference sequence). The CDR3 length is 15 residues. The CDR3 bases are TGTGCCAGTAATAACATTGGACAGAATAATTCACCCCTCCACTTT. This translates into CASNNIGQNNSPLHF.

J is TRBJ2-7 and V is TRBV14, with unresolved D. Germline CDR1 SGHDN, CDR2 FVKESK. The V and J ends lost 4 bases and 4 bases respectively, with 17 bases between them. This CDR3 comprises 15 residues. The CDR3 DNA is TGTGCCAGCAGCCGAGATTGGGTGGCGGAATACGAGCAGTACTTC. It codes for CASSRDWVAEYEQYF.

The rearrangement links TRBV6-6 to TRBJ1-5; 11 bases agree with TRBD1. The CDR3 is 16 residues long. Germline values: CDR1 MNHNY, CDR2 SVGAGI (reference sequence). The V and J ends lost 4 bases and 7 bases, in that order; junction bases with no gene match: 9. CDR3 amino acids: CASSSTDRGLGQPQHF. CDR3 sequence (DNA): TGTGCCAGCAGTTCGACGGACAGGGGGCTTGGGCAGCCCCAGCATTTT.

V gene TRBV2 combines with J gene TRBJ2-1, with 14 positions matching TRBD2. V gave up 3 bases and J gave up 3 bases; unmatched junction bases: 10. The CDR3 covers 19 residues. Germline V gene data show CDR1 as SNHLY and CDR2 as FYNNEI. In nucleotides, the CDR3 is TGTGCCAGCAGTGATCTCGGACTAGCGGGAGGATCCCTCTACAATGAGCAGTTCTTC. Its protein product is CASSDLGLAGGSLYNEQFF.

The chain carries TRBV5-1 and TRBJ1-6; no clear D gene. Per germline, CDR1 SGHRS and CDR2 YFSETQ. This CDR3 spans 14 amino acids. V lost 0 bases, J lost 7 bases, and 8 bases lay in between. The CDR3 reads CASSLEQPNSPLHF. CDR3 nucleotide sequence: TGCGCCAGCAGCTTGGAACAGCCGAATTCACCCCTCCACTTT.

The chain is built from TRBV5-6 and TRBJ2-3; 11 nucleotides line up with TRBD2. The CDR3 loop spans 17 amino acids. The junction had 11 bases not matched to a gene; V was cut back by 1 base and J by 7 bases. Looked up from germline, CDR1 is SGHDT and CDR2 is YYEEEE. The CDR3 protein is CASSLWSGLAGLNTQYF. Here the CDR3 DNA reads TGTGCCAGCAGCTTGTGGTCCGGACTAGCGGGTTTGAATACGCAGTATTTT.

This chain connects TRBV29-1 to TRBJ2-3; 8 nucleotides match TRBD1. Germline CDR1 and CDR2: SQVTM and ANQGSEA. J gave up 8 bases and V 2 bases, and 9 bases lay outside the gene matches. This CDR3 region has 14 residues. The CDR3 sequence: CSVEPGQDEGTQYF. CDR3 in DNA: TGCAGCGTTGAACCGGGACAGGATGAGGGTACGCAGTATTTT.

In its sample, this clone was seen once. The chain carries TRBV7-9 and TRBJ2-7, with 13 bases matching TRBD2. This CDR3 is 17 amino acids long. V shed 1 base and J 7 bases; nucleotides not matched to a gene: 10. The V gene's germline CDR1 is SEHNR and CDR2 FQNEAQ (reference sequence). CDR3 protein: CASSLEGGLAGEGEQYF. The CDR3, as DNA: TGTGCCAGCAGCTTAGAAGGAGGACTAGCGGGAGAAGGAGAGCAGTACTTC. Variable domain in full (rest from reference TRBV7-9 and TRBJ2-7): DTGVSQNPRHKITKRGQNVTFRCDPISEHNRLYWYRQTLGQGPEFLTYFQNEAQLEKSRLLSDRFSAERPKGSFSTLEIQRTEQGDSAMYLCASSLEGGLAGEGEQYFGPGTRLTVT.